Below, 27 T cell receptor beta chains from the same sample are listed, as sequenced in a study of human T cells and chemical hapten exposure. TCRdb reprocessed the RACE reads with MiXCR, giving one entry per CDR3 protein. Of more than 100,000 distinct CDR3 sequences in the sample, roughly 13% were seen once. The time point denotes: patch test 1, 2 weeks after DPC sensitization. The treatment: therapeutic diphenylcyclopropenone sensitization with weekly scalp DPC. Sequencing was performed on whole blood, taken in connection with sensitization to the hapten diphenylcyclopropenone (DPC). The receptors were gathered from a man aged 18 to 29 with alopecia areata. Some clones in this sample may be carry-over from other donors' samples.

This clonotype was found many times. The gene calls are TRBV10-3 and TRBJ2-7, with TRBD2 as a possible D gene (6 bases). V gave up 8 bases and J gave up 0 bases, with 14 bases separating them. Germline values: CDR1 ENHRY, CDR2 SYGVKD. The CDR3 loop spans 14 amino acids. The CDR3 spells CAISGAGSSYEQYV. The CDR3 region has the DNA TGTGCCATCTCAGGCGCGGGGAGCTCCTACGAGCAGTACGTC.

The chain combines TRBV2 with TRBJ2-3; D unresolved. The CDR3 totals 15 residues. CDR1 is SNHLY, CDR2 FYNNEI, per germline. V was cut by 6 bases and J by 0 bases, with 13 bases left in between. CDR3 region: CASRALVFSTDTQYF. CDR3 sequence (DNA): TGTGCCAGCAGGGCCCTTGTGTTCAGCACAGATACGCAGTATTTT.

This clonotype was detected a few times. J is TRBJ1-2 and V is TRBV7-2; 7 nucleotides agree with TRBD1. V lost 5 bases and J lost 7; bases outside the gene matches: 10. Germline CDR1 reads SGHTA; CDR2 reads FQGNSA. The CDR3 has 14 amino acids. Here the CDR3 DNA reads TGTGCCAGCAGCCCCAGGGGGGTTTCGACTGGCTACACCTTC. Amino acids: CASSPRGVSTGYTF.

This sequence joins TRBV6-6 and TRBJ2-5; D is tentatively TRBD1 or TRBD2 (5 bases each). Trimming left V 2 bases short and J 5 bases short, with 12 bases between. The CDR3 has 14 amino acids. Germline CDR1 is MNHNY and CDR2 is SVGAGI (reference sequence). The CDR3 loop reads CASSYGAGEETQYF. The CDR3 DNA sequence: TGTGCCAGCAGTTACGGGGCTGGGGAGGAGACCCAGTACTTC.

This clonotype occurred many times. Written as DNA, the CDR3 is TGTGCCAGCAGTCCCGACAGGGTGGCTTCACCCCTCCACTTT. This codes for CASSPDRVASPLHF. V usage is TRBV12-3 or TRBV12-4 and J usage is TRBJ1-6, with 7 positions matching TRBD1. The CDR3 runs 14 residues. Trimming removed 5 bases from V and 9 bases from J; junction bases left unmatched: 7.

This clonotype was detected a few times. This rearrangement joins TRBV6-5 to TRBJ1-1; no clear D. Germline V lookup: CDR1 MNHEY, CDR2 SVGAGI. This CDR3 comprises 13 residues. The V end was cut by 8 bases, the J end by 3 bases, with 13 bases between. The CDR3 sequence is CASGGQADTEAFF. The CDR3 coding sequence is TGTGCCAGCGGCGGGCAAGCGGACACTGAAGCTTTCTTT.

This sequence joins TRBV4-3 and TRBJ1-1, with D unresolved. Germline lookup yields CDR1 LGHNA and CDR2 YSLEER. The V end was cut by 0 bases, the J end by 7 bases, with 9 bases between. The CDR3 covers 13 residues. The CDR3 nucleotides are TGCGCCAGCAGCCAAGAGGTCGCCGATGAAGCTTTCTTT. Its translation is CASSQEVADEAFF.

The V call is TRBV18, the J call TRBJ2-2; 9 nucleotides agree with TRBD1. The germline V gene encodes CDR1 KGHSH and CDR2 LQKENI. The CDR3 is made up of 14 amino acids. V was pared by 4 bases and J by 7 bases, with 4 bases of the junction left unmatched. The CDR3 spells CASSRQGVVGELFF. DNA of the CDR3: TGTGCCAGCTCACGACAGGGGGTCGTCGGGGAGCTGTTTTTT.

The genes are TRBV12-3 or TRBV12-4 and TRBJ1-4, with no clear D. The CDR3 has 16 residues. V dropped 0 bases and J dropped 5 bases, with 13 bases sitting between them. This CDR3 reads CASSLALWVKNEKLFF. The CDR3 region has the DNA TGTGCCAGCAGTTTAGCGCTATGGGTGAAGAATGAAAAACTGTTTTTT.

CDR3 bases: TGTGCCAGCAACCTAGCGGGGGGCCGCTCTGGGGCCAACGTCCTGACTTTC. Residues: CASNLAGGRSGANVLTF. The chain joins TRBV7-2 to TRBJ2-6; 11 bases line up with TRBD2. Germline lookup yields CDR1 SGHTA and CDR2 FQGNSA. This CDR3 region has 17 residues. V shed 7 bases and J 0 bases; nucleotides not matched to a gene: 5. Looking up the rest from reference TRBV7-2 and TRBJ2-6 gives the full variable domain: GAGVSQSPSNKVTEKGKDVELRCDPISGHTALYWYRQSLGQGLEFLIYFQGNSAPDKSGLPSDRFSAERTGGSVSTLTIQRTQQEDSAVYLCASNLAGGRSGANVLTFGAGSRLTVL.

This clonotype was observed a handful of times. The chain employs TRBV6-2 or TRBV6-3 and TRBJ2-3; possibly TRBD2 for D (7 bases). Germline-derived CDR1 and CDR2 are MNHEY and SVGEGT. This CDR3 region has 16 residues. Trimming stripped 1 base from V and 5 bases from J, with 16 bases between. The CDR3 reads CASSYYGGGLRDTQYF. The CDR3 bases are TGTGCCAGCAGTTACTATGGGGGGGGGCTGAGAGATACGCAGTATTTT.

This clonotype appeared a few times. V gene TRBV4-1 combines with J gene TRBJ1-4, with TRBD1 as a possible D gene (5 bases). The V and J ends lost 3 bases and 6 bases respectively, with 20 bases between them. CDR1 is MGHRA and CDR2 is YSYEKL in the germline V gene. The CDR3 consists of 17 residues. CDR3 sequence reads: CASSHAGTPSNYEKLFF. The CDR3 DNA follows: TGCGCCAGCAGCCACGCCGGGACCCCTTCAAATTATGAAAAACTGTTTTTT.

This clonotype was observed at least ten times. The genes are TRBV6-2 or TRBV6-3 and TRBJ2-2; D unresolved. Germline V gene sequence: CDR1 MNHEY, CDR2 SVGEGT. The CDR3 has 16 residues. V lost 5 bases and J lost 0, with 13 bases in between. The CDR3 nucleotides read TGTGCCAGCAGTGCCAGACGGATCGCGAACACCGGGGAGCTGTTTTTT. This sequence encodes CASSARRIANTGELFF.

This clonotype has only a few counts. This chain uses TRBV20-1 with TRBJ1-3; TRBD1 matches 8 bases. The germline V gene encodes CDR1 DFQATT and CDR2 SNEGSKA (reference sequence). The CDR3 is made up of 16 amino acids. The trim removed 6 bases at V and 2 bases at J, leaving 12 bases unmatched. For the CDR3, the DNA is TGCAGTGCCGGCGTTGGGACAGGTTTTCCTGGAAACACCATATATTTT. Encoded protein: CSAGVGTGFPGNTIYF.

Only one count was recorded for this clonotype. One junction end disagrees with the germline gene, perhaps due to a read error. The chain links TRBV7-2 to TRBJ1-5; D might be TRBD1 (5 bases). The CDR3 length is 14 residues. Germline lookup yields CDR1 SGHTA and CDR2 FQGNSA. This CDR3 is CASSLDQGGKPKHF. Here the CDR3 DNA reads TGTGCCAGCAGCTTAGATCAGGGTGGGAAGCCCAAGCATTTT.

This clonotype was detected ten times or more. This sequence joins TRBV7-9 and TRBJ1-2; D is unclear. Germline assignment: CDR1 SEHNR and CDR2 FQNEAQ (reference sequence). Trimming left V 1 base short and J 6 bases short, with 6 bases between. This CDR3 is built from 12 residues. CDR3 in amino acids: CASSLGPHGYTF. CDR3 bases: TGTGCCAGCAGCTTAGGCCCCCATGGCTACACCTTC.

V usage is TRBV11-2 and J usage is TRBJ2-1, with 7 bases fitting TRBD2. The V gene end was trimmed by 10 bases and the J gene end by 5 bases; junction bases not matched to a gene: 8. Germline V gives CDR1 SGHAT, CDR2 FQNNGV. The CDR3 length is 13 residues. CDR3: CAIARGGHNEQFF. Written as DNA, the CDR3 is TGTGCCATCGCGCGCGGGGGTCACAATGAGCAGTTCTTC. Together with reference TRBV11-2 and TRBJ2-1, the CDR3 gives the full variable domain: EAGVAQSPRYKIIEKRQSVAFWCNPISGHATLYWYQQILGQGPKLLIQFQNNGVVDDSQLPKDRFSAERLKGVDSTLKIQPAKLEDSAVYLCAIARGGHNEQFFGPGTRLTVL.

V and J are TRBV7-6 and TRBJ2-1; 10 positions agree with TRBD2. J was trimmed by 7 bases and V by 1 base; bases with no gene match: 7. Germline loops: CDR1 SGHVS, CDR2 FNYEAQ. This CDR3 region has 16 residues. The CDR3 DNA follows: TGTGCCAGCAGCTTAGGGGGGACTAGCGAGGGTAATGAGCAGTTCTTC. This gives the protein CASSLGGTSEGNEQFF.

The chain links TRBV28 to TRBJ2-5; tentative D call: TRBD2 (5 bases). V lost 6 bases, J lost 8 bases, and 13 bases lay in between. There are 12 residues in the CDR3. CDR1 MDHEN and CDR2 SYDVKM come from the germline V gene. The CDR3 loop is CASRDSLRTQYF. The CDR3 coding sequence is TGTGCCAGCAGGGACTCGCTTCGCACCCAGTACTTC.

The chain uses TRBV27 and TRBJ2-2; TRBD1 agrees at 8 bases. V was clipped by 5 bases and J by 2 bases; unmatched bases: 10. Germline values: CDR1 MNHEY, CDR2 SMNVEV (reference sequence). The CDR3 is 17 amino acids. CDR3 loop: CASSASTGVRNTGELFF. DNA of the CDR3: TGTGCCAGCAGTGCCTCGACAGGGGTACGAAACACCGGGGAGCTGTTTTTT.

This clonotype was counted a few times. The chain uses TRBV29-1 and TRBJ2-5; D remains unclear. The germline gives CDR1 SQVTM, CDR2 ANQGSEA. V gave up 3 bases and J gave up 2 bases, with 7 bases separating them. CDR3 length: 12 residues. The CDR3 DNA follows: TGCAGCGTTGACAGGAGTCAAGAGACCCAGTACTTC. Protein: CSVDRSQETQYF.

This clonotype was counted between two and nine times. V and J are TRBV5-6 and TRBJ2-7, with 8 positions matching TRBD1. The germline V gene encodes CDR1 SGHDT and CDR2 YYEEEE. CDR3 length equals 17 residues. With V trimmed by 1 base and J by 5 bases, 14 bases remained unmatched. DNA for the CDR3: TGTGCCAGCAGCTTGTTTGAAGGACAGGGCCACCGCCACGAGCAGTACGTC. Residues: CASSLFEGQGHRHEQYV.

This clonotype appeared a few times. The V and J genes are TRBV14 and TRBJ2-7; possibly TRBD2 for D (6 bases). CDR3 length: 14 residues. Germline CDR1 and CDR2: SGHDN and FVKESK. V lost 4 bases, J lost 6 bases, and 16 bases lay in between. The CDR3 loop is CASSRLAVGAEQYF. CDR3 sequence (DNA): TGTGCCAGCAGCCGCTTAGCGGTAGGTGCCGAGCAGTACTTC.

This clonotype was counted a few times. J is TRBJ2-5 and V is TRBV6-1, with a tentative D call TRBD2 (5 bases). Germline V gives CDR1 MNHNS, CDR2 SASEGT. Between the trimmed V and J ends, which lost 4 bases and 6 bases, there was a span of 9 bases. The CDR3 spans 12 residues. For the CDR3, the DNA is TGTGCCAGCAGTGCTAGCATGAAGACCCAGTACTTC. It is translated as CASSASMKTQYF.

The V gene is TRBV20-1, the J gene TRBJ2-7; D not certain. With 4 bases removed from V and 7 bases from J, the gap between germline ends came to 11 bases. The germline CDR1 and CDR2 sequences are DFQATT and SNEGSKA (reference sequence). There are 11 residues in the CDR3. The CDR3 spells CSATPRREQYF. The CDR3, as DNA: TGCAGTGCTACCCCCCGTCGGGAGCAGTACTTC.

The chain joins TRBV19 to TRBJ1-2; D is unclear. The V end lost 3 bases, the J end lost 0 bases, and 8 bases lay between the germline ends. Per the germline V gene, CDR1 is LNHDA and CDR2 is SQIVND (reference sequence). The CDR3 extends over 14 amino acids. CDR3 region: CASSIQGPNYGYTF. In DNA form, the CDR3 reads TGTGCCAGTAGTATTCAAGGACCTAACTATGGCTACACCTTC.

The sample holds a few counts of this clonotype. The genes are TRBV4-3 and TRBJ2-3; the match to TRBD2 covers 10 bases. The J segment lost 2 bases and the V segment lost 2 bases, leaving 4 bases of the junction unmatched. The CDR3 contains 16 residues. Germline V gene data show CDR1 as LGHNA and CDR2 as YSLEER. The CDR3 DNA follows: TGCGCCAGCAGCCAAAGCAGCGGGGGGGACACAGATACGCAGTATTTT. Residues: CASSQSSGGDTDTQYF.